This T cell receptor (beta chain) was found in a study of early T cells in non-severe SARS-CoV-2 infection. The V gene end was trimmed by 4 bases and the J gene end by 2 bases; junction bases not matched to a gene: 4. The CDR3 has 15 residues. The germline gives CDR1 KGHDR, CDR2 SFDVKD. MiXCR was run by TCRdb on the 5' RACE reads, yielding one entry per CDR3 protein. Seen here are more than 60,000 distinct CDR3 sequences, around 4.6% observed once, and the top ten hold approximately 4.9%. This receptor was obtained from an adult who was a healthcare worker with PCR-confirmed SARS-CoV-2 infection or an uninfected control (not recorded which). The chain joins TRBV24-1 to TRBJ2-7, with 10 nucleotides matching TRBD1. The specimen was whole blood. CDR3 protein: CATSDPGTGAYEQYF. CDR3 sequence (DNA): TGTGCCACCAGTGACCCCGGGACAGGGGCCTACGAGCAGTACTTC.